This section outlines one TCR beta chain sequence together with its context. What it binds is not known. It was with 60 Vbeta and 13 Jbeta primers that the PCR ran. Here immunoSEQ multiplex PCR was the method, and the copy in TCRdb shows in-frame clones only, minus some. The sample has more than 200,000 clones. Germline assignment: CDR1 MNHEY and CDR2 SMNVEV (reference sequence). CDR3 length: 16 amino acids. V lost 6 bases, J lost 1 base, and 8 bases stayed unmatched. These data belong to a study of cytomegalovirus exposure and HLA in healthy donors. General observations from the study: Judged likely to be a sequencing artifact was a cluster of highly shared sequence variants. In a later analysis, HLA-associated beta chains showed higher expansion and lower generation probabilities than comparable chains. An apparent linkage of common viral pathogens to several of the most significant clusters emerged in a later analysis.

These donors, healthy bone marrow donors, were studied. Sequencing was performed on PBMCs. The receptor comes from a woman between 25 and 40 years old in good health and CMV-seropositive. The chain employs TRBV27 and TRBJ2-5; 10 bases are a match to TRBD2. The CDR3 DNA reads as TGTGCCAGCAGGACTAGCGGGCCTCTTCTCCAAGAGACCCAGTACTTC. It translates to CASRTSGPLLQETQYF.